These T cell receptor beta chains were read from a single sample in a study of CDR3 diversity in severe acne. TCRdb used MiXCR to reprocess the PCR reads, holding one entry per CDR3 protein. The data contain about 98,000 distinct CDR3 sequences, roughly 51% of them seen just once; the ten biggest clones take up around 12%. Sequenced: blood. The receptor source for this set is a male donor with acne. Each CDR3 is given with its conserved first and last residue. The D gene is left open where the match is weak. Some rows have no size entry. The others give once, few or many, or a class for an expanded clone.

J gene | D gene | V gene | clone size | CDR3 DNA | CDR3 protein
TRBJ1-2 | NA | TRBV2 | NA | TGTGCCATTAGGGGCTACACCTTC | CAIRGYTF
TRBJ1-1 | NA | TRBV24-1 | many | TGTGCCACCAGTGGCGGGAGTAAAGGGAACACTGAAGCTTTCTTT | CATSGGSKGNTEAFF
TRBJ1-1 | TRBD1 | TRBV29-1 | few | TGCAGTTGTTGGACAGGGGAATCGATCCGGTCTGAAGCTTTCTTT | CSCWTGESIRSEAFF
TRBJ2-7 | TRBD1 | TRBV6-2/TRBV6-3 | many | TGTGCCACCGACAAATCCGGGACAGGGGTCTACGAGCAGTACTTC | CATDKSGTGVYEQYF
TRBJ1-2 | NA | TRBV7-9 | NA | TGTGCCAGCAGCTTCGGTTCTGGCTACACCTTC | CASSFGSGYTF
TRBJ2-7 | TRBD1 | TRBV20-1 | NA | TGCAGTGCTAGCAACAGGGGACCAGCCTACGAGCAGTACTTC | CSASNRGPAYEQYF
TRBJ1-3 | NA | TRBV10-1 | many | TGCGCCAGCAGTAAAGGCCCTGGAAACACCATATATTTT | CASSKGPGNTIYF
TRBJ2-7 | NA | TRBV6-5 | once | TGTGCCAGCAGCCACGTGGGGAACGAGCAGTACTTC | CASSHVGNEQYF
TRBJ1-1 | NA | TRBV5-1 | many | TGCGCCAGCAGCTTGAATTGGGGCACTGAAGCTTTCTTT | CASSLNWGTEAFF
TRBJ2-7 | TRBD2 | TRBV18 | NA | TGTGCCAGCTCCCCCGCAGGTCAGCCCGGGGGGGGGCAGTACTTC | CASSPAGQPGGGQYF
TRBJ1-5 | TRBD1 | TRBV20-1 | many | TGCAGTGCTAGAGGTGACAGGGTTAGTCAGCCCCAGCATTTT | CSARGDRVSQPQHF
TRBJ1-1 | TRBD1 | TRBV7-9 | NA | TGTGCCAGCAGCTTAATTGGCCACCAAGAGGGGGCAGCTTTCTTT | CASSLIGHQEGAAFF
TRBJ2-2 | NA | TRBV7-8 | many | TGTGCCAGCAGCTTAATACCCGGCCCCGGGGAGCTGTTTTTT | CASSLIPGPGELFF
TRBJ1-5 | NA | TRBV20-1 | many | TGCAGTGCTGCTACCGGATTGGCCAGTCAGCCCCAGCATTTT | CSAATGLASQPQHF
TRBJ2-3 | TRBD2 | TRBV25-1 | NA | TGTGCCAGCAGTTACCAGGCACCGGGACTAGCGGGAGGGGTAGGCACAGATACGCAGTATTTT | CASSYQAPGLAGGVGTDTQYF
TRBJ1-1 | NA | TRBV29-1 | many | TGCAGCGTTGCGGATGTGAACACTGAAGCTTTCTTT | CSVADVNTEAFF
TRBJ2-2 | TRBD1 | TRBV7-8 | medium-sized | TGTGCCAGCAGCGGGCGGGACAGGGGAAACGGGGAGCTGTTTTTT | CASSGRDRGNGELFF
TRBJ1-5 | TRBD1 | TRBV19 | many | TGTGCCAGTAGTATACGCCCAACAGGGGGCTCGAGCAATCAGCCCCAGCATTTT | CASSIRPTGGSSNQPQHF
TRBJ2-1 | NA | TRBV20-1 | NA | TGCAGTGCCTCCCCAGGGGACGCCTCCTACAATGAGCAGTTCTTC | CSASPGDASYNEQFF
TRBJ1-2 | NA | TRBV28 | NA | TGTGCCAGCAGTTACACAGACTCCAGGGATGGCCACACCTTC | CASSYTDSRDGHTF
TRBJ1-3 | NA | TRBV6-9 | NA | TGTGCCAGCAGCCGACAGGCCCTTTACACCATATATTTT | CASSRQALYTIYF
TRBJ1-1 | NA | TRBV19 | many | TGTGCCAGTAAGCGAGGGGCGAACACTGAAGCTTTCTTT | CASKRGANTEAFF
TRBJ2-1 | NA | TRBV10-3 | many | TGTGCCATCAGTGTTGTTGGGGTGGGGGGTGAGCAGTTCTTC | CAISVVGVGGEQFF
TRBJ1-1 | NA | TRBV2 | NA | TGTGCCAGCAGCCAAGCCCAGGACGCGAACACTGAAGCTTTCTTT | CASSQAQDANTEAFF
TRBJ2-7 | TRBD2 | TRBV4-1 | NA | TGCGCCAGCAGCCCCACGGGGACTAGCGGGACCTCGAGGTGGGAGCAGTACTTC | CASSPTGTSGTSRWEQYF
TRBJ2-1 | TRBD2 | TRBV2 | few | TGTGCCAGCAGTGAGAGCGGGAGCAGCACAGATACGCAGTTCTTC | CASSESGSSTDTQFF
TRBJ2-1 | NA | TRBV2 | many | TGTGCCAGCAGTGGCGGTCTCATCCCCTCCAATGAGCAGTTCTTC | CASSGGLIPSNEQFF
TRBJ2-1 | NA | TRBV5-1 | many | TGCGCCAGCAGCTACCGCCCGTACTACAATGAGCAGTTCTTC | CASSYRPYYNEQFF
TRBJ2-1 | NA | TRBV7-2 | NA | TGTGCCAGCAGCTTGGTGGGGTCGAATGAGCAGTTCTTC | CASSLVGSNEQFF
TRBJ2-7 | NA | TRBV7-9 | once | TGCGCCGGCAGCTTATCGGGGGACGTCACCTACGAGCAGTACTTC | CAGSLSGDVTYEQYF
TRBJ1-1 | TRBD1 | TRBV9 | NA | TGTGCCAGCAGCGTAGAGGGACAGGGGAGGGACACTGAAGCTTTCTTT | CASSVEGQGRDTEAFF
TRBJ2-1 | NA | TRBV28 | NA | TGTGCCAGTAGAGGGGCGATTAACTCCTACAATGAGCAGTTCTTC | CASRGAINSYNEQFF
TRBJ1-3 | NA | TRBV3-1 | NA | TGTGCCAGCAGCCAAACAGAGCGCTCTGGAAACACCATATATTTT | CASSQTERSGNTIYF
TRBJ2-5 | TRBD1 | TRBV11-2 | few | TGTGCCAGCAGCCATTATCGAACAGGGGATGAGACCCAGTACTTC | CASSHYRTGDETQYF
TRBJ2-1 | TRBD2 | TRBV20-1 | once | TGCAGTGCGACGACTAGCGGGAGGGCCTCGTATGAGCAGTTCTTC | CSATTSGRASYEQFF
TRBJ2-1 | NA | TRBV6-6 | many | TGTGCCAGCAGTTACTCGGATGAGCAGTTCTTC | CASSYSDEQFF
TRBJ2-5 | NA | TRBV29-1 | once | TGCAGCGTTGGAGAGGGTTCAGAGACCCAGTACTTC | CSVGEGSETQYF
TRBJ2-2 | TRBD2 | TRBV11-3 | few | TGTGCCAGCAGCCCCGGGACTAGCGGACGCACCGGGGAGCTGTTTTTT | CASSPGTSGRTGELFF
TRBJ2-5 | NA | TRBV7-2 | NA | TGTGCCAGCAGCTTACAGTCAGGGGGGCATCAGCCCCAGTACTTC | CASSLQSGGHQPQYF
TRBJ1-4 | NA | TRBV7-3 | few | TGTGCCAGCAGCGCGGGCCCTAATGAAAAACTGTTTTTT | CASSAGPNEKLFF
TRBJ2-5 | NA | TRBV5-1 | many | TGCGCCAGCAGCTTGGCCGCCAGGGGAGAGACCCAGTACTTC | CASSLAARGETQYF
TRBJ2-2 | NA | TRBV20-1 | NA | TGCAGTTATGGGACGGGCACCGGGGAGCTGTTTTTT | CSYGTGTGELFF
TRBJ1-1 | TRBD1 | TRBV7-9 | NA | TGTGCCAGCAGCCCACGACAGGGCAAAAACACTGAAGCTTTCTTT | CASSPRQGKNTEAFF
TRBJ1-2 | NA | TRBV2 | many | TGTGCCAGCCGGTCGGAAGGATCTTATGGCTACACCTTC | CASRSEGSYGYTF
TRBJ2-7 | TRBD2 | TRBV5-5 | few | TGTGCCAGCAGCTTTCGCGACAGAGAAACACCGGGGAGCAGACTAGCCCCACGGGAGCAGTACTTC | CASSFRDRETPGSRLAPREQYF
TRBJ1-1 | TRBD1 | TRBV19 | few | TGTGCCAGTAGTTTTCGGACAGGCTTGAACACTGAAGCTTTCTTT | CASSFRTGLNTEAFF
TRBJ1-3 | NA | TRBV12-3/TRBV12-4 | NA | TGTGCCAGCAGCCAATTACAGGGTGGAAACACCATATATTTT | CASSQLQGGNTIYF
TRBJ2-5 | NA | TRBV15 | NA | TGTGCCACCAGCAGGGCGTTGGAGACCCAGTACTTC | CATSRALETQYF
TRBJ2-7 | NA | TRBV28 | many | TGTGCCAGCAGTTCGGGACTGCGATTCGAGCAGTACTTC | CASSSGLRFEQYF
TRBJ2-7 | TRBD2 | TRBV5-8 | NA | TGTGCCAGCAGCTTTAGCGGGACCTCCTACGAGCAGTACTTC | CASSFSGTSYEQYF
TRBJ1-5 | NA | TRBV20-1 | many | TGCAGTGCTCTGACTGTAAGAAGCAATCAGCCCCAGCATTTT | CSALTVRSNQPQHF
TRBJ2-4 | NA | TRBV20-1 | many | TGCAGTGCTCGCCCTTCGGAGGGAATTCAGTACTTC | CSARPSEGIQYF
TRBJ2-2 | NA | TRBV19 | few | TGTGCCAGTACCCTATTAGGGGCAGCCGGGGAGCTGTTTTTT | CASTLLGAAGELFF
TRBJ1-2 | NA | TRBV29-1 | few | TGCAGCGTTGAAGAGGGCAGGGAGGACTATGGCTACACCTTC | CSVEEGREDYGYTF
TRBJ1-2 | TRBD1 | TRBV7-2 | NA | TGTGCCAGCAGCTCGCCGCCCGGACAGGGCTACTATGGCTACACCTTC | CASSSPPGQGYYGYTF
TRBJ1-1 | NA | TRBV11-2 | many | TGTGCCAGCAGCCGTAGGCAGGGCACTGAAGCTTTCTTT | CASSRRQGTEAFF
TRBJ1-1 | NA | TRBV28 | NA | TGTGCCAGCTACAGTGAAGGAAACACTGAAGCTTTCTTT | CASYSEGNTEAFF
TRBJ1-1 | NA | TRBV7-9 | NA | TGTGCCAGCAGCCCCGGGCAGGGCCTGGACACTGAAGCTTTCTTT | CASSPGQGLDTEAFF